These 23 T cell receptor beta chains came from one sample sequenced in a study of response to subunit inactivated influenza vaccine. Using its own MiXCR run on the RT-PCR reads, TCRdb lists one record per CDR3 protein. The sample lists 150,000 to 200,000 distinct CDR3 sequences; around 10% were seen once. The sample here was CD8+ T cells sorted from PBMCs, taken around 25 months after vaccination. The source of these receptors is a man between 50 and 75 years old who received an inactivated influenza vaccine.

The genes are TRBV21-1 and TRBJ2-7; the D call of TRBD1 is as the table states it, not checked on the DNA. TRBV21-1 is a pseudogene. The CDR3 runs to 16 residues. The CDR3 region has the DNA TGTGCCAGCAGCAAATTTGAGAGACAGGGGTCCTACGAGCAGTACTTC. This sequence encodes CASSKFERQGSYEQYF.

The sample holds many counts of this clonotype. CDR3 in DNA: TGTGCCAGCAGTGACTCGGGACAGCTCAATGAGCAGTTCTTC. As protein: CASSDSGQLNEQFF. This chain connects TRBV25-1 to TRBJ2-1; 7 bases line up with TRBD1. The germline V gene has CDR1 MGHDK and CDR2 SYGVNS. The CDR3 is made up of 14 amino acids. Trimming removed 3 bases from V and 6 bases from J; junction bases left unmatched: 5.

This clonotype was detected only a few times. The V and J genes are TRBV20-1 and TRBJ1-1; D gene ambiguous. V lost 6 bases and J lost 8, with 16 bases in between. Germline V gene sequence: CDR1 DFQATT, CDR2 SNEGSKA (reference sequence). This CDR3 has 12 residues. CDR3 in amino acids: CSAPDTHREAFF. The CDR3 nucleotides read TGCAGTGCCCCAGACACTCATCGGGAAGCTTTCTTT.

The chain has TRBV7-8 and TRBJ1-1, with D perhaps matching TRBD1 (5 bases). The CDR3 has 14 amino acids. The V end lost 7 bases, the J end lost 0 bases, and 12 bases lay between the germline ends. Germline V lookup: CDR1 SGHVS, CDR2 FQNEAQ. CDR3 in amino acids: CASNQGRLNTEAFF. CDR3 nucleotides: TGTGCCAGCAACCAGGGACGGCTGAACACTGAAGCTTTCTTT.

The chain carries TRBV7-9 and TRBJ1-2; TRBD1 matches 8 bases. V dropped 7 bases and J dropped 8; count of bases not matched to a gene: 12. The CDR3 sequence is 14 residues long. Germline CDR1 reads SEHNR; CDR2 reads FQNEAQ (reference sequence). CDR3 in amino acids: CASTSTGGIDGYTF. CDR3 nucleotides: TGTGCCAGCACTTCCACAGGGGGAATCGACGGCTACACCTTC.

The chain combines TRBV4-3 with TRBJ2-4; possibly TRBD2 for D (6 bases). With 0 bases removed from V and 0 bases from J, the gap between germline ends came to 9 bases. Germline V gives CDR1 LGHNA, CDR2 YSLEER. This CDR3 has 16 residues. CDR3 nucleotides: TGCGCCAGCAGCCAAGACACTAGCTTAGCCAAAAACATTCAGTACTTC. This translates into CASSQDTSLAKNIQYF.

A few counts support this clonotype. The chain has TRBV6-2 or TRBV6-3 and TRBJ2-2, with 10 bases identical to TRBD2. The CDR3 runs 15 residues. Germline CDR1 and CDR2: MNHEY and SVGEGT. V lost 6 bases and J lost 6; bases outside the gene matches: 7. This CDR3 reads CASSTSGAAPGELFF. CDR3 nucleotide sequence: TGTGCCAGCAGCACTAGCGGGGCAGCCCCCGGGGAGCTGTTTTTT.

Ten or more counts support this clonotype. V usage is TRBV7-2 and J usage is TRBJ2-2; no firm D call. The CDR3 is 14 amino acids. V was cut by 0 bases and J by 1 base, with 3 bases left in between. Germline V gene lookup returns CDR1 SGHTA and CDR2 FQGNSA. The CDR3 coding sequence is TGTGCCAGCAGCTTAGCCCAGAACACCGGGGAGCTGTTTTTT. This encodes CASSLAQNTGELFF. Together with reference TRBV7-2 and TRBJ2-2, the CDR3 gives the full variable domain: GAGVSQSPSNKVTEKGKDVELRCDPISGHTALYWYRQSLGQGLEFLIYFQGNSAPDKSGLPSDRFSAERTGGSVSTLTIQRTQQEDSAVYLCASSLAQNTGELFFGEGSRLTVL.

This chain uses TRBV5-1 with TRBJ2-1, with 12 bases aligning to TRBD2. V lost 5 bases and J lost 0; bases outside the gene matches: 12. The CDR3 covers 19 residues. Germline values: CDR1 SGHRS, CDR2 YFSETQ. DNA for the CDR3: TGCGCCAGCAGGCGACTAGCGGGAGATCACACCTACTCCTACAATGAGCAGTTCTTC. Amino acid sequence: CASRRLAGDHTYSYNEQFF.

The CDR3 DNA sequence: TGTGCCAGCAGTTTAAAGGTGCAGGGTGCCTATGGCTACACCTTC. This translates into CASSLKVQGAYGYTF. The chain couples TRBV12-3 or TRBV12-4 to TRBJ1-2; D may be TRBD1 (5 bases). The CDR3 extends over 15 amino acids. The ends were cut back, 2 bases at V and 4 bases at J, with 14 bases in the middle.

The chain joins TRBV28 to TRBJ2-7; tentative D call: TRBD2 (5 bases). Germline-derived CDR1 and CDR2 are MDHEN and SYDVKM. Trimming took off 5 bases at V and 9 bases at J, with 20 bases between the two ends. There are 14 residues in the CDR3. DNA for the CDR3: TGTGCCAGCAGTCTGCCTTACGGGAACCCTGGGCAGTACTTC. Its protein is CASSLPYGNPGQYF.

The rearrangement links TRBV27 to TRBJ1-3; TRBD1 agrees at 8 bases. The length of the CDR3 is 13 residues. With V trimmed by 5 bases and J by 8 bases, 5 bases remained unmatched. Germline CDR1 is MNHEY and CDR2 is SMNVEV (reference sequence). The DNA for the CDR3 is TGTGCCAGCAGTCTGGGACAGGAACACACCATATATTTT. Translation: CASSLGQEHTIYF.

This clonotype was counted at least ten times. This chain uses TRBV29-1 with TRBJ2-3; D is uncertain. The CDR3 spans 15 residues. Per the germline V gene, CDR1 is SQVTM and CDR2 is ANQGSEA. Deletions cut 0 bases from V and 1 base from J, with 11 bases between. The DNA of the CDR3 is TGCAGCGTTGAAGATCAGGTTTGGGGCACAGATACGCAGTATTTT. Encoded protein: CSVEDQVWGTDTQYF.

About this clonotype: At one of its ends the junction is not consistent with the germline gene, which may arise from a read error. V and J are TRBV7-2 and TRBJ2-7, with 8 nucleotides matching TRBD2. This CDR3 has 16 residues. Germline CDR1 and CDR2: SGHTA and FQGNSA. The CDR3 region is CASNLAGLQGSYEQYF. The DNA for the CDR3 is TGTGCCAGCAACTTAGCGGGGCTACAGGGCTCCTACGAGCAGTACTTC.

This clonotype was seen at least ten times. The chain carries TRBV12-3 or TRBV12-4 and TRBJ2-3, with D possibly being TRBD2 (5 bases). The V gene lost 6 bases and the J gene lost 3 bases, with 13 bases spanning the gap. The CDR3 extends over 14 amino acids. The CDR3 region is CASRAVSGTDTQYF. The CDR3, as DNA: TGTGCCAGCAGGGCAGTATCGGGGACAGATACGCAGTATTTT.

This clonotype was seen repeatedly, ten times or more. This rearrangement joins TRBV12-3 or TRBV12-4 to TRBJ2-3; no definite D call. This CDR3 contains 13 residues. Deletions cut 3 bases from V and 4 bases from J, with 8 bases between. CDR3 sequence (DNA): TGTGCCAGCAGTTTCGTTGAGCCAGATACGCAGTATTTT. As protein: CASSFVEPDTQYF.

This chain's CDR3 is CSASPTSGRAYEQYF. The CDR3 nucleotides read TGCAGTGCTAGCCCGACTAGCGGGAGGGCCTACGAGCAGTACTTC. This chain uses TRBV20-1 with TRBJ2-7; 14 nucleotides align to TRBD2. The J segment lost 2 bases and the V segment lost 3 bases, leaving 3 bases of the junction unmatched. Per germline, CDR1 DFQATT and CDR2 SNEGSKA (reference sequence). This CDR3 contains 15 residues.

This clonotype was seen only a few times. The chain uses TRBV10-3 and TRBJ2-1, with D possibly called TRBD1 or TRBD2 (5 bases each). This CDR3 is 12 amino acids long. Germline lookup yields CDR1 ENHRY and CDR2 SYGVKD. V was clipped by 9 bases and J by 4 bases, with 10 bases between them. CDR3: CAISGPYNEQFF. CDR3 nucleotide sequence: TGTGCCATTTCGGGGCCGTACAATGAGCAGTTCTTC.

This chain joins TRBV29-1 and TRBJ2-7; D might be TRBD1 (5 bases). Germline CDR1 and CDR2: SQVTM and ANQGSEA. The CDR3 runs 13 residues. V was cut by 4 bases and J by 0 bases, with 10 bases left in between. The CDR3 DNA is TGCAGCGTTGTAGGGGCTGTCTCCTACGAGCAGTACTTC. Translated, it gives CSVVGAVSYEQYF.

CDR3 coding DNA: TGCAGTGCCCTCTGGTGGGAGCGGGGGCCCAGAAATGAGCAGTTCTTC. Translating gives CSALWWERGPRNEQFF. V gene TRBV20-1 combines with J gene TRBJ2-1; TRBD2 agrees at 8 bases. Trimming cost V 6 bases and J 7 bases; bases outside gene matches: 17. This CDR3 region has 16 residues. CDR1 and CDR2 from the germline V gene are DFQATT and SNEGSKA (reference sequence).

The chain has TRBV28 and TRBJ2-7; D gene unclear. From germline, CDR1 is MDHEN and CDR2 SYDVKM. The CDR3 is 14 residues long. The V end was cut by 3 bases, the J end by 3 bases, with 12 bases between. The CDR3 DNA sequence: TGTGCCAGCAGTTTTAGGGCTTTCGGCTACGAGCAGTACTTC. As protein: CASSFRAFGYEQYF. Complete variable domain (other parts from reference TRBV28 and TRBJ2-7): DVKVTQSSRYLVKRTGEKVFLECVQDMDHENMFWYRQDPGLGLRLIYFSYDVKMKEKGDIPEGYSVSREKKERFSLILESASTNQTSMYLCASSFRAFGYEQYFGPGTRLTVT.

The V call is TRBV7-8, the J call TRBJ2-7; D possibly uses TRBD1 or TRBD2 (6 bases each). This CDR3 spans 14 amino acids. V was clipped by 3 bases and J by 2 bases, with 11 bases between them. The germline V gene has CDR1 SGHVS and CDR2 FQNEAQ. As DNA, the CDR3 is TGTGCCAGCAGCTTCCGTCGGGGGCCCTACGAGCAGTACTTC. This codes for CASSFRRGPYEQYF.

The chain is built from TRBV2 and TRBJ2-7, with TRBD1 matching 7 bases. J was trimmed by 2 bases and V by 11 bases; bases with no gene match: 9. CDR1 is SNHLY, CDR2 FYNNEI, per germline. This CDR3 is 13 amino acids long. CDR3 bases: TGTGCCGTACCGACAGGGCCAACCTACGAGCAGTACTTC. Its translation: CAVPTGPTYEQYF. Variable domain in full (rest from reference TRBV2 and TRBJ2-7): EPEVTQTPSHQVTQMGQEVILRCVPISNHLYFYWYRQILGQKVEFLVSFYNNEISEKSEIFDDQFSVERPDGSNFTLKIRSTKLEDSAMYFCAVPTGPTYEQYFGPGTRLTVT.